This T cell receptor beta chain was sequenced for a study of neurological immune-mediated disorders. Study results and limitations: Private repertoires in all groups were suggested, as expanded clones shared no CDR3 amino acid sequences across subjects.

CDR3 length: 11 residues. CDR1 and CDR2 from the germline V gene are SQVTM and ANQGSEA. Trimming stripped 6 bases from V and 2 bases from J, with 6 bases between. The yield of each sequencing run was over 160 million TCR-beta sequences from 15-18 subjects. TCRdb re-called the 5' RACE reads through MiXCR, storing one row per CDR3 protein. The sample holds over 25,000 distinct CDR3 sequences, around a fifth seen once. As regards this clonotype: What it recognizes is unknown.

Sample: PBMCs. This sequence joins TRBV29-1 and TRBJ2-3; D is uncertain. This TCR was sampled from an older woman in good health. The CDR3 bases are TGCAGCGTGGAATACACAGATACGCAGTATTTT. Residues: CSVEYTDTQYF.